Shown below are 9 T cell receptor beta chains from a single sample sequenced in a study of shared clonotypes between healthy human individuals. Produced via immunoSEQ multiplex PCR; TCRdb's table is partial and in-frame only. Here the sample spans about 92,000 clones, almost 70% being singletons. The sample was memory CD8+ T cells sorted from blood. Subset meaning: CD45RO+ cells pooled with CCR7-negative TemRA cells. The receptors here all came from a man aged 25 to 45 in good health.

This chain joins TRBV27 and TRBJ1-5; a possible D gene is TRBD1 (5 bases). This CDR3 region has 13 residues. Germline-derived CDR1 and CDR2 are MNHEY and SMNVEV (reference sequence). V shed 3 bases and J shed 7 bases, with 10 bases lying between them. The CDR3 sequence is CASSFDGDQPQHF. The CDR3, as DNA: TGTGCCAGCAGTTTTGACGGGGACCAGCCCCAGCATTTT.

The chain couples TRBV25-1 to TRBJ2-5, with TRBD2 identical over 11 bases. CDR1 is MGHDK and CDR2 is SYGVNS in the germline V gene. The V and J ends lost 6 bases and 3 bases, in that order; junction bases with no gene match: 6. CDR3 size: 15 residues. As DNA, the CDR3 is TGTGCCAGCAGGGTAGCGGGAGGGCGGGAAGAGACCCAGTACTTC. It is translated as CASRVAGGREETQYF.

This clone was counted at least ten times. The V and J genes are TRBV6-4 and TRBJ2-1; D remains ambiguous. V was trimmed by 0 bases and J by 5 bases, leaving 5 bases between them. Germline V gene sequence: CDR1 MRHNA, CDR2 SNTAGT. The CDR3 sequence is 13 residues long. CDR3 nucleotides: TGTGCCAGCAGTGACTCGGACGACAATGAGCAGTTCTTC. Translating it yields CASSDSDDNEQFF.

The chain is built from TRBV27 and TRBJ1-5; D possibly corresponds to TRBD1 (5 bases). The V end lost 5 bases, the J end lost 6 bases, and 14 bases lay between the germline ends. This CDR3 is built from 14 residues. The germline gives CDR1 MNHEY, CDR2 SMNVEV (reference sequence). Here the CDR3 reads CASSPDGAFQPQHF. DNA of the CDR3: TGTGCCAGCAGTCCCGATGGGGCTTTTCAGCCCCAGCATTTT.

This chain joins TRBV6-6 and TRBJ2-7; D possibly corresponds to TRBD2 (5 bases). There are 14 residues in the CDR3. V was pared by 3 bases and J by 0 bases, with 9 bases between. The germline CDR1 and CDR2 sequences are MNHNY and SVGAGI (reference sequence). CDR3 in amino acids: CASSYRLASYEQYF. CDR3 in DNA: TGTGCCAGCAGTTATCGCCTAGCCTCCTACGAGCAGTACTTC.

This chain links TRBV28 with TRBJ2-5; tentatively, D is TRBD2 (5 bases). The V and J ends lost 3 bases and 4 bases respectively, with 12 bases between them. The CDR3 is made up of 14 amino acids. In germline, CDR1 is MDHEN, CDR2 SYDVKM. In nucleotides, the CDR3 is TGTGCCAGCAGTTTTAGCGCCAGGCCAGAGACCCAGTACTTC. This sequence encodes CASSFSARPETQYF.

As to this clone: Additional DNA sequences in this sample encode the identical CDR3. This chain links TRBV6-1 with TRBJ1-1, with D perhaps TRBD1 (5 bases). The CDR3 has 14 amino acids. The V and J ends lost 2 bases and 4 bases respectively, with 11 bases between them. Per germline, CDR1 MNHNS and CDR2 SASEGT. CDR3 loop: CASSEQGLGTEAFF. CDR3 DNA: TGTGCCAGCAGTGAACAGGGATTGGGCACTGAAGCTTTCTTT.

The J gene is TRBJ1-2, the V gene TRBV27, with unresolved D. Trimming stripped 1 base from V and 0 bases from J, with 6 bases between. CDR1 is MNHEY and CDR2 is SMNVEV in the germline V gene (reference sequence). The CDR3 extends over 14 amino acids. In DNA form, the CDR3 reads TGTGCCAGCAGTTTATATGCAGCTAACTATGGCTACACCTTC. Its protein is CASSLYAANYGYTF.

The chain recombines TRBV28 with TRBJ2-1, with D possibly TRBD2 on 6 matching bases. The CDR3 has 15 residues. Per germline, CDR1 MDHEN and CDR2 SYDVKM. V lost 6 bases, J lost 2 bases, and 14 bases lay in between. The CDR3 loop reads CASSRGLRTYNEQFF. The CDR3 bases are TGTGCCAGCAGCCGGGGACTGAGAACCTACAATGAGCAGTTCTTC.